The 8 T cell receptor beta chains reported below all come from one sample, sequenced in a study of shared clonotypes between healthy human individuals. Naive CD8 isolation took CD45RO-negative cells positively selected for CCR7 and excluded terminally differentiated effector memory CD45RA+ cells. Libraries were prepared by immunoSEQ multiplex PCR; TCRdb keeps only in-frame clonotypes and omits some of them. Among about 800,000 clones listed, about 96% were seen once. The sample comprised naive CD8+ T cells sorted from blood. These receptors all stem from a man aged 30-40 years in good health.

The V and J genes are TRBV4-3 and TRBJ2-7; D is possibly TRBD1 (6 bases). The germline gives CDR1 LGHNA, CDR2 YSLEER. Trimming took off 0 bases at V and 3 bases at J, with 15 bases between the two ends. The CDR3 consists of 16 residues. The CDR3: CASSQELDRSDYEQYF. CDR3 DNA: TGCGCCAGCAGCCAAGAACTAGACAGGTCCGACTACGAGCAGTACTTC.

This sequence joins TRBV7-9 and TRBJ1-2; 8 bases fit TRBD1. Germline CDR1 is SEHNR and CDR2 is FQNEAQ (reference sequence). The CDR3 contains 14 residues. V trimming: 2 bases; J trimming: 6 bases; junction bases outside the gene matches: 5. The CDR3 is CASSLSGQGDGYTF. In nucleotides, the CDR3 is TGTGCCAGCAGCTTATCCGGACAGGGCGATGGCTACACCTTC.

The chain carries TRBV7-3 and TRBJ2-7; TRBD1 matches 8 bases. Germline V CDR1 and CDR2: SGHTA, FQGTGA. The CDR3 contains 13 residues. With V trimmed by 2 bases and J by 5 bases, 2 bases remained unmatched. The CDR3 DNA reads as TGTGCCAGCAGCTTAGACAGGGGCCACGAGCAGTACTTC. It encodes CASSLDRGHEQYF.

The gene calls are TRBV7-9 and TRBJ2-7; D perhaps matches TRBD1 (5 bases). Germline values: CDR1 SEHNR, CDR2 FQNEAQ (reference sequence). CDR3 length equals 14 residues. Trimming took off 1 base at V and 4 bases at J, with 11 bases between the two ends. The CDR3 DNA reads as TGTGCCAGCAGCTTAGTTGAGACAGAGTACGAGCAGTACTTC. Amino acids: CASSLVETEYEQYF.

The chain combines TRBV10-3 with TRBJ2-3; D is undetermined. The CDR3 is 14 residues long. Germline loops: CDR1 ENHRY, CDR2 SYGVKD. Between the trimmed V and J ends, which lost 3 bases and 6 bases, there was a span of 13 bases. CDR3 nucleotide sequence: TGTGCCATCAGTGAAATTCAAAGTTCCGATACGCAGTATTTT. Encoded protein: CAISEIQSSDTQYF.

The chain employs TRBV28 and TRBJ1-2, with a possible D match to TRBD1 (6 bases). Trimming pared 11 bases from V and 5 bases from J, leaving 18 bases between. Germline CDR1 is MDHEN and CDR2 is SYDVKM. The CDR3 is made up of 13 amino acids. CDR3: CASRQDIEYGYTF. In DNA, the CDR3 is TGTGCCTCCCGACAGGACATCGAATATGGCTACACCTTC.

The genes are TRBV4-3 and TRBJ1-1; TRBD1 is a possible D gene (5 bases). The length of the CDR3 is 15 residues. Deletions cut 0 bases from V and 4 bases from J, with 12 bases between. Germline V gives CDR1 LGHNA, CDR2 YSLEER. CDR3 DNA: TGCGCCAGCAGCCAAGATCGGGGGGATTTCACTGAAGCTTTCTTT. Protein sequence: CASSQDRGDFTEAFF.

This sequence joins TRBV11-2 and TRBJ2-7; D ambiguous. The CDR3 covers 13 residues. The germline V gene encodes CDR1 SGHAT and CDR2 FQNNGV. V lost 0 bases and J lost 3, with 6 bases in between. This chain's CDR3 is CASSLEVFYEQYF. The CDR3 DNA sequence: TGTGCCAGCAGCTTAGAGGTGTTCTACGAGCAGTACTTC.